The 24 T cell receptor beta chains below were found in one sample sequenced in a study of cytomegalovirus exposure and HLA in healthy donors. Primers for the PCR totalled 60 Vbeta and 13 Jbeta. Profiled with immunoSEQ multiplex PCR; TCRdb holds only in-frame clones, not every one. This sample carries around 200,000 clones, around 83% of them seen once, and the ten largest clones take 1.6%. The sequencing input was PBMCs. Receptors were obtained from a man in his forties or fifties in good health and CMV-seronegative.

The rearrangement links TRBV19 to TRBJ2-1; 10 nucleotides align to TRBD2. This CDR3 has 17 residues. The J segment lost 8 bases and the V segment lost 1 base, leaving 11 bases of the junction unmatched. The germline V gene has CDR1 LNHDA and CDR2 SQIVND (reference sequence). CDR3 nucleotide sequence: TGTGCCAGTAGTATAGTCAGACGGCTAGCGGGAGTCGATGAGCAGTTCTTC. This encodes CASSIVRRLAGVDEQFF.

CDR3 coding DNA: TGTGCCAGCACCCAAATTGGAGGGAGCACCGGGGAGCTGTTTTTT. Encoded protein: CASTQIGGSTGELFF. The chain recombines TRBV5-6 with TRBJ2-2, with D perhaps TRBD2 (6 bases). The CDR3 runs 15 residues. V was shortened by 6 bases and J by 4 bases, with 16 bases between the two germline ends. Germline assignment: CDR1 SGHDT and CDR2 YYEEEE.

The gene calls are TRBV28 and TRBJ2-3; a weak D match, TRBD2 (6 bases). The V gene's germline CDR1 is MDHEN and CDR2 SYDVKM. Trimming took off 3 bases at V and 0 bases at J, with 13 bases between the two ends. The CDR3 runs 16 residues. The CDR3 loop reads CASSLVVAASTDTQYF. The CDR3 DNA reads TGTGCCAGCAGTTTGGTGGTAGCGGCTAGCACAGATACGCAGTATTTT.

The chain employs TRBV5-1 and TRBJ1-4, with TRBD1 matching over 10 bases. J was trimmed by 5 bases and V by 3 bases; bases with no gene match: 4. The length of the CDR3 is 15 residues. Germline values: CDR1 SGHRS, CDR2 YFSETQ. The CDR3 nucleotides are TGCGCCAGCAGCTCAGGACAGGGGGGGAATGAAAAACTGTTTTTT. This gives the protein CASSSGQGGNEKLFF.

This clone has a handful of counts. The rearrangement joins TRBV28 to TRBJ2-7, with TRBD2 identical over 8 bases. Losses at the gene ends were 1 base for V and 4 bases for J; bases not matched to a gene: 9. Germline CDR1 is MDHEN and CDR2 is SYDVKM. This CDR3 is 16 amino acids long. CDR3 amino acids: CASSLFSSGLVYEQYF. DNA for the CDR3: TGTGCCAGCAGTTTATTTTCTAGCGGGCTTGTTTACGAGCAGTACTTC.

The chain is built from TRBV27 and TRBJ2-7; no clear D. Germline-derived CDR1 and CDR2 are MNHEY and SMNVEV (reference sequence). Trimming took 0 bases from V and 5 from J, leaving 14 bases between them. CDR3 length: 15 amino acids. CDR3 nucleotides: TGTGCCAGCAGTTTATCGGTGCAGGTTTTTCACGAGCAGTACTTC. This codes for CASSLSVQVFHEQYF.

The chain uses TRBV9 and TRBJ2-7, with D possibly matching TRBD2 (6 bases). From germline, CDR1 is SGDLS and CDR2 YYNGEE. V gave up 4 bases and J gave up 0 bases, with 11 bases separating them. This CDR3 has 14 amino acids. CDR3 region: CASSFSGSSYEQYF. The CDR3 coding sequence is TGTGCCAGCAGCTTTAGCGGTTCCTCCTACGAGCAGTACTTC.

A single count supports this clone. The V and J genes are TRBV5-6 and TRBJ2-5; 8 nucleotides agree with TRBD1. Germline CDR1 is SGHDT and CDR2 is YYEEEE. V was clipped by 2 bases and J by 5 bases; unmatched bases: 5. This CDR3 comprises 14 residues. CDR3 amino acids: CASSFSGTGETQYF. DNA for the CDR3: TGTGCCAGCAGCTTCTCCGGGACAGGCGAGACCCAGTACTTC.

This clone has more than one count but fewer than ten. V is TRBV5-1 and J is TRBJ2-3; D not resolved. This CDR3 region has 13 residues. Trimming cost V 5 bases and J 2 bases, with 9 bases left between them. Germline CDR1 and CDR2: SGHRS and YFSETQ. The chain's CDR3 is CASSFQATDTQYF. The CDR3 region has the DNA TGCGCCAGCAGTTTCCAGGCCACAGATACGCAGTATTTT.

J is TRBJ2-2 and V is TRBV18; D perhaps matches TRBD2 (6 bases). The CDR3 sequence is 16 residues long. CDR1 KGHSH and CDR2 LQKENI come from the germline V gene. V was clipped by 0 bases and J by 0 bases, with 8 bases between them. CDR3 nucleotides: TGTGCCAGCTCACCACCGGGGGGACCGAACACCGGGGAGCTGTTTTTT. It codes for CASSPPGGPNTGELFF.

The chain recombines TRBV19 with TRBJ1-1; 8 nucleotides align to TRBD1. This CDR3 has 16 amino acids. Germline V lookup: CDR1 LNHDA, CDR2 SQIVND (reference sequence). The V gene end was trimmed by 2 bases and the J gene end by 7 bases; junction bases not matched to a gene: 12. The CDR3, as DNA: TGTGCCAGTAGTATAACGGCAGGGGGCTGGGGCAATGAAGCTTTCTTT. Its protein is CASSITAGGWGNEAFF. Based on the CDR3 plus reference TRBV19 and TRBJ1-1, the full variable domain is DGGITQSPKYLFRKEGQNVTLSCEQNLNHDAMYWYRQDPGQGLRLIYYSQIVNDFQKGDIAEGYSVSREKKESFPLTVTSAQKNPTAFYLCASSITAGGWGNEAFFGQGTRLTVV.

As regards this clone: Other DNA variants within this sample encode the same CDR3. The chain has TRBV6-1 and TRBJ2-7; D ambiguous. Trimming removed 3 bases at V and 4 bases at J, with 7 bases between. Germline CDR1 and CDR2: MNHNS and SASEGT. This CDR3 is built from 12 residues. CDR3 DNA sequence: TGTGCCAGCAGTGAGGCCCGTTACGAGCAGTACTTC. It translates to CASSEARYEQYF.

V and J are TRBV6-1 and TRBJ1-1; D possibly corresponds to TRBD1 (6 bases). Germline V gene data show CDR1 as MNHNS and CDR2 as SASEGT. The CDR3 has 14 amino acids. Between the trimmed V and J ends, which lost 3 bases and 6 bases, there was a span of 14 bases. CDR3: CASSDYSTGPEAFF. CDR3 in DNA: TGTGCCAGCAGTGACTACTCTACAGGGCCTGAAGCTTTCTTT.

In this sample, this clone turned up a few times. The chain combines TRBV10-1 with TRBJ1-2, with TRBD1 matching over 9 bases. The J segment lost 0 bases and the V segment lost 7 bases, leaving 12 bases of the junction unmatched. This CDR3 region has 17 residues. From germline, CDR1 is WNHNN and CDR2 SYGVQD (reference sequence). The CDR3 loop is CASTGTGIFPANYGYTF. The CDR3 coding sequence is TGCGCCAGCACCGGGACAGGGATTTTCCCAGCTAACTATGGCTACACCTTC.

V is TRBV19 and J is TRBJ2-2; 7 nucleotides line up with TRBD2. CDR3 length: 15 residues. The V segment lost 8 bases and the J segment 6 bases; nucleotides outside the gene matches: 12. Germline assignment: CDR1 LNHDA and CDR2 SQIVND (reference sequence). Here the CDR3 reads CASWIGAGKAGELFF. The DNA for the CDR3 is TGTGCCAGTTGGATTGGAGCGGGAAAAGCCGGGGAGCTGTTTTTT.

The J gene is TRBJ1-1, the V gene TRBV6-6; D is undetermined. V was cut by 0 bases and J by 3 bases, with 8 bases left in between. The germline V gene encodes CDR1 MNHNY and CDR2 SVGAGI (reference sequence). The CDR3 is 14 residues long. CDR3 region: CASSYSSGDTEAFF. The CDR3 coding sequence is TGTGCCAGCAGTTACTCGTCCGGAGACACTGAAGCTTTCTTT.

In DNA form, the CDR3 reads TGCGCCAGCAGCCAAGGAGAACGGGGGGACTATGGCTACACCTTC. Translated, it gives CASSQGERGDYGYTF. The rearrangement joins TRBV4-3 to TRBJ1-2, with D possibly being TRBD1 (5 bases). Germline lookup yields CDR1 LGHNA and CDR2 YSLEER. V was cut by 1 base and J by 3 bases, with 12 bases left in between. The CDR3 is 15 residues long.

The chain carries TRBV5-1 and TRBJ2-5, with a weak D call TRBD1 (6 bases). CDR1 is SGHRS and CDR2 is YFSETQ in the germline V gene. This CDR3 spans 15 amino acids. V was clipped by 5 bases and J by 1 base, with 15 bases between them. CDR3 region: CASSPGHPFQETQYF. Here the CDR3 DNA reads TGCGCCAGCAGTCCGGGACACCCGTTCCAAGAGACCCAGTACTTC.

The chain combines TRBV5-5 with TRBJ2-2, with D hard to call. With 4 bases removed from V and 6 bases from J, the gap between germline ends came to 10 bases. In germline, CDR1 is SGHKS, CDR2 YYEKEE (reference sequence). The CDR3 spans 13 residues. The CDR3 region has the DNA TGTGCCAGCAGCGTGACATCGGCCGGGGAGCTGTTTTTT. Residues: CASSVTSAGELFF.

The V and J genes are TRBV5-1 and TRBJ2-4, with TRBD2 identical over 14 bases. Germline V gene data show CDR1 as SGHRS and CDR2 as YFSETQ. The CDR3 runs to 16 residues. V shed 4 bases and J 6 bases; nucleotides not matched to a gene: 6. CDR3 amino acids: CASSDPGLAGVNIQYF. The CDR3 DNA reads as TGCGCCAGCAGCGACCCGGGACTAGCGGGGGTAAACATTCAGTACTTC.

The V gene is TRBV6-5, the J gene TRBJ2-4; maybe TRBD1 (6 bases). This CDR3 spans 14 amino acids. V shed 0 bases and J shed 7 bases, with 10 bases lying between them. Germline CDR1 is MNHEY and CDR2 is SVGAGI. CDR3 coding DNA: TGTGCCAGCAGTTACTCCCCAGGACAGAACATTCAGTACTTC. Its translation: CASSYSPGQNIQYF.

The rearrangement uses TRBV19 and TRBJ1-5; D gene uncertain. CDR1 and CDR2 (germline): LNHDA, SQIVND (reference sequence). Trimming pared 9 bases from V and 0 bases from J, leaving 15 bases between. The CDR3 runs 15 residues. CDR3 in amino acids: CASLPSLYSNQPQHF. The DNA for the CDR3 is TGTGCCAGCCTCCCCTCCCTCTATAGCAATCAGCCCCAGCATTTT.

Concerning this clone itself: Other DNA sequences in this sample translate to the same CDR3. The chain couples TRBV6-1 to TRBJ1-5; possibly TRBD1 for D (6 bases). The CDR3 totals 13 residues. Trimming removed 4 bases from V and 4 bases from J, with 8 bases in between. Germline V lookup: CDR1 MNHNS, CDR2 SASEGT. CDR3 sequence (DNA): TGTGCCAGCAGTGCCCAGGGGAATCAGCCCCAGCATTTT. Its protein is CASSAQGNQPQHF.

The V call is TRBV5-1, the J call TRBJ2-7, with D possibly TRBD2 on 6 matching bases. The CDR3 totals 14 residues. The ends were cut back, 0 bases at V and 2 bases at J, with 9 bases in the middle. The germline gives CDR1 SGHRS, CDR2 YFSETQ. CDR3 protein: CASSLGLEPYEQYF. CDR3 DNA: TGCGCCAGCAGCTTGGGACTAGAACCCTACGAGCAGTACTTC.